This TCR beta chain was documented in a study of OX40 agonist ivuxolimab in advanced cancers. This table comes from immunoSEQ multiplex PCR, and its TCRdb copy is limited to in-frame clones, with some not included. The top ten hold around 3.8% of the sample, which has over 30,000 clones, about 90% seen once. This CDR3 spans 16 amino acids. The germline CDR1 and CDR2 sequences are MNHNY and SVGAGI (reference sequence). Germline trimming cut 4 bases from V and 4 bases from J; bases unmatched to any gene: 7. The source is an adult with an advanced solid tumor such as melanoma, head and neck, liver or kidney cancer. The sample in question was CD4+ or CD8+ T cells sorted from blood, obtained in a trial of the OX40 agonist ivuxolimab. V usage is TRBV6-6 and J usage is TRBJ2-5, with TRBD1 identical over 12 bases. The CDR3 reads CASSSSGTGGGETQYF. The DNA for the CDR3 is TGTGCCAGCAGTTCATCCGGGACAGGGGGCGGAGAGACCCAGTACTTC.